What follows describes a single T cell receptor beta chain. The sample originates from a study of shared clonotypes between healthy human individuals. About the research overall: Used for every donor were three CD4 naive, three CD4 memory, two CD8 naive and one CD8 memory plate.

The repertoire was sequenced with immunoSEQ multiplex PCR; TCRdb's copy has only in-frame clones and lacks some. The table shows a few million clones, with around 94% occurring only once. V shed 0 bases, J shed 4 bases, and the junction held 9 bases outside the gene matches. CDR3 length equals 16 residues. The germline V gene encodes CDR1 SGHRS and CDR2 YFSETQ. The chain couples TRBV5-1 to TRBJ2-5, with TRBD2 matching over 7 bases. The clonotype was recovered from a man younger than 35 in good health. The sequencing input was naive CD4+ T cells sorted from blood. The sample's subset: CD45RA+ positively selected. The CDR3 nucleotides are TGCGCCAGCAGCTTGGCGGGAAGCGGGAATCGAGAGACCCAGTACTTC. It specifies CASSLAGSGNRETQYF. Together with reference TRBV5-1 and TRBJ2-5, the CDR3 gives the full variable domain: KAGVTQTPRYLIKTRGQQVTLSCSPISGHRSVSWYQQTPGQGLQFLFEYFSETQRNKGNFPGRFSGRQFSNSRSEMNVSTLELGDSALYLCASSLAGSGNRETQYFGPGTRLLVL.